The T cell receptor (beta chain) described here comes from a study of Ad26.COV2.S vaccination and SARS-CoV-2 variants. The V end was cut by 0 bases, the J end by 5 bases, with 7 bases between. Germline V gene sequence: CDR1 MNHNY, CDR2 SVGAGI (reference sequence). The CDR3 covers 13 residues. To note about this clone: Its antigen is not known.

Some clones are missing from TCRdb's copy, which holds only in-frame ones; the method was immunoSEQ multiplex PCR. In the table there are about 260,000 clones, roughly 85% of which are singletons. Sample treatment: roughly 19 received Ad26.COV2.S at low or high dose, single or two shots; several received placebo; per-sample allocation not given. Repertoires come from day 63 after the first vaccine or placebo injection. The study, taken as a whole, reports: Spike-specific TCR breadth in vaccine recipients exceeded that seen in placebo recipients.

This chain connects TRBV6-6 to TRBJ2-5; D gene unclear. This TCR was sampled from a person aged 18-60 years who received the Ad26.COV2.S COVID-19 vaccine or a placebo. Sequencing used peripheral blood, obtained in a trial of Ad26.COV2.S vaccine versus placebo. This CDR3 is CASSYSKRETQYF. CDR3 sequence (DNA): TGTGCCAGCAGTTACTCGAAAAGGGAGACCCAGTACTTC.